These T cell receptor beta chains were read from a single sample in a study of T cells in Graves' hyperthyroidism and ophthalmopathy. TCRdb itself ran the multiplex PCR reads through MiXCR, one entry per CDR3 protein. The sample holds around 350,000 distinct CDR3 sequences, 14% seen once. Sample: blood. These receptors were obtained from a woman in her thirties with Graves' ophthalmopathy. CDR3s include the opening cysteine and the closing phenylalanine or tryptophan. The order of the fields is V gene, J gene, D gene, clone size, CDR3 DNA, CDR3 protein. The D gene is left open where the match is weak. Size is omitted from some rows. Given values are once, few, many or a class for expanded clones.

V: TRBV2; J: TRBJ1-1; D: -; size: many; DNA: TGTGCCAGCAGAAGGGACTATCGTGAAGCTTTCTTT; CDR3: CASRRDYREAFF
V: TRBV6-1; J: TRBJ1-3; D: -; size: few; DNA: TGTGCCAGCAGTCGAGCCCTCCTAGGGGGTGGAAACACCATATATTTT; CDR3: CASSRALLGGGNTIYF
V: TRBV20-1; J: TRBJ1-5; D: -; size: many; DNA: TGCAGTGCTAGAGCTTTACCCCGAGGGACCGTCAATCAGCCCCAGCATTTT; CDR3: CSARALPRGTVNQPQHF
V: TRBV11-3; J: TRBJ1-6; D: -; size: many; DNA: TGTGCCAGCAGCCCAAGGGTGATGTGTCCCCTCCACTTT; CDR3: CASSPRVMCPLHF
V: TRBV5-5; J: TRBJ2-1; D: TRBD1; size: few; DNA: TGTGCCAGCAGCTTCGTACAGGGGAATTACAATGAGCAGTTCTTC; CDR3: CASSFVQGNYNEQFF
V: TRBV28; J: TRBJ2-7; D: TRBD2; size: many; DNA: TGTGCCAGCATCCCCGGCGGGAGCTCCTACGAGCAGTACTTC; CDR3: CASIPGGSSYEQYF
V: TRBV29-1; J: TRBJ2-1; D: -; size: -; DNA: TGCAGCGTTGCTAAGACAGGCCCCAATGAGCAGTTCTTC; CDR3: CSVAKTGPNEQFF
V: TRBV20-1; J: TRBJ1-5; D: TRBD1; size: many; DNA: TGCAGTGCTAGAGATATGACAGGGGATAATCAGCCCCAGCATTTT; CDR3: CSARDMTGDNQPQHF
V: TRBV20-1; J: TRBJ2-1; D: -; size: many; DNA: TGCAGTCTCGTCCCACCGTTTCCCGACAATGAGCAGTTCTTC; CDR3: CSLVPPFPDNEQFF
V: TRBV11-3; J: TRBJ2-1; D: -; size: few; DNA: TGTGCCAGCAGCTCATCAGGGAATGAGCAGTTCTTC; CDR3: CASSSSGNEQFF
V: TRBV19; J: TRBJ2-2; D: TRBD1; size: many; DNA: TGTGCCAGTAGTATTCGAGGACAGGGCGTTAACACCGGGGAGCTGTTTTTT; CDR3: CASSIRGQGVNTGELFF
V: TRBV7-8; J: TRBJ1-4; D: TRBD1; size: -; DNA: TGTGCCAGCAGCACGTCCGGGACAGGGTTAGAAAAACTGTTTTTT; CDR3: CASSTSGTGLEKLFF
V: TRBV4-2; J: TRBJ1-5; D: -; size: many; DNA: TGTGCCAGCAGCCAAGATCAAGGGTCGGGGCGTGCGAGCAATCAGCCCCAGCATTTT; CDR3: CASSQDQGSGRASNQPQHF
V: TRBV6-2/TRBV6-3; J: TRBJ2-1; D: -; size: many; DNA: TGTGCCAGCAGCCCGGCCCGAATCTACAATGAGCAGTTCTTC; CDR3: CASSPARIYNEQFF
V: TRBV12-3/TRBV12-4; J: TRBJ2-1; D: -; size: many; DNA: TGTGCCAGCAGTGACGGGTCGCAATTCCTAAGCTCCTACAATGAGCAGTTCTTC; CDR3: CASSDGSQFLSSYNEQFF
V: TRBV29-1; J: TRBJ1-2; D: -; size: -; DNA: TGCAGCGCATGGGACGCGATGGGGGAAAGTGGCTACACCTTC; CDR3: CSAWDAMGESGYTF
V: TRBV7-9; J: TRBJ2-3; D: -; size: many; DNA: TGTGCCAGCAGCTTAGCGGGGGCCCGCACAGATACGCAGTATTTT; CDR3: CASSLAGARTDTQYF
V: TRBV6-1; J: TRBJ1-5; D: -; size: few; DNA: TGTGCCAGCAGCCAAACTATAGGTCAGCCCCAGCATTTT; CDR3: CASSQTIGQPQHF
V: TRBV11-1; J: TRBJ2-5; D: -; size: many; DNA: TGTGCCAGCAGCTTAGCCCAGGGGAAGCAAGAGACCCAGTACTTC; CDR3: CASSLAQGKQETQYF
V: TRBV6-1; J: TRBJ1-3; D: -; size: many; DNA: TGTGCCAGCAGTCCCGACAGGATGACTGGAAACACCATATATTTT; CDR3: CASSPDRMTGNTIYF
V: TRBV19; J: TRBJ2-3; D: -; size: few; DNA: TGTGCCAGTACCCTCCACGGTACGCAGTATTTT; CDR3: CASTLHGTQYF
V: TRBV27; J: TRBJ2-3; D: -; size: few; DNA: TGTGCCAGCAGTTTAGTTGCCTCTCTGGATACGCAGTATTTT; CDR3: CASSLVASLDTQYF
V: TRBV28; J: TRBJ2-7; D: -; size: -; DNA: TGTGCCAGCAGTCCCTACGCCGGCGGAGAGCAGTACTTC; CDR3: CASSPYAGGEQYF
V: TRBV5-1; J: TRBJ2-1; D: TRBD1; size: many; DNA: TGCGCCAGCAGCTCACCGGGACAGGAGTTCAATGAGCAGTTCTTC; CDR3: CASSSPGQEFNEQFF
V: TRBV7-9; J: TRBJ1-1; D: TRBD1; size: -; DNA: TGTGCCAGCAGCTCCTACAGGGGGCGGGGGAACACTGAAGCTTTCTTT; CDR3: CASSSYRGRGNTEAFF
V: TRBV12-3/TRBV12-4; J: TRBJ1-6; D: -; size: few; DNA: TGTGCCAGCAGCCCCGACCAAAAAACCTATTCACCCCTCCACTTT; CDR3: CASSPDQKTYSPLHF
V: TRBV25-1; J: TRBJ2-3; D: -; size: many; DNA: TGTGCCAGCAGTGATGCAGCGGATACGCAGTATTTT; CDR3: CASSDAADTQYF
V: TRBV7-9; J: TRBJ2-3; D: TRBD1; size: many; DNA: TGTGCCAGCAGCTTATATGGACAGGGGTTCACAGATACGCAGTATTTT; CDR3: CASSLYGQGFTDTQYF